This T cell receptor (beta chain) was retrieved from a study of blood T cell repertoires in COVID-19. Across the study: Nucleic acid was either cDNA or gDNA, and it came from T cells, B-cell-depleted T cells, or PBMCs.

The junction had 2 bases not matched to a gene; V was cut back by 2 bases and J by 8 bases. Germline values: CDR1 MNHEY, CDR2 SMNVEV (reference sequence). The CDR3 is 12 residues long. As handled by the study authors: The assay estimated nucleated cells by amplifying reference gene primers. Profiling relied on immunoSEQ multiplex PCR, and the TCRdb table lists in-frame clones only, not all of them. For V, J and clone size, that table is used; D and trimming come from the DNA. The table includes 130,000 or so clones, around 80% detected once. The clonotype comes from an elderly man with active or convalescent COVID-19. This chain joins TRBV27 and TRBJ1-1, with 7 bases aligning to TRBD1. Sequenced: peripheral blood. In DNA, the CDR3 is TGTGCCAGCAGTTTAAGGGGGCGCGAAGCTTTCTTT. This codes for CASSLRGREAFF.